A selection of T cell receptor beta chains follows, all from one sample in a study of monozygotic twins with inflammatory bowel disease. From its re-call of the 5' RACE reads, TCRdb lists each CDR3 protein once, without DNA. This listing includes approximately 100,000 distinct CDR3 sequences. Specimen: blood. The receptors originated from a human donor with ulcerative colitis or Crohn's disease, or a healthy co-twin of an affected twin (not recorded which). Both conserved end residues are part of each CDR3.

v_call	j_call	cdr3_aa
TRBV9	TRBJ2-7	CASSVTGAGEQYF
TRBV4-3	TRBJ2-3	CASSQEAGPSTDTQYF
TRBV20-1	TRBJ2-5	CSARDEGSRKTQYF
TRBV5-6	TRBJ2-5	CASSLTGVETQYF
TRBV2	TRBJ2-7	CASSETVGPPVGQYF
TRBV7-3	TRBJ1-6	CASSLGARKSLHF
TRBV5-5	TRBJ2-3	CASSSGVRTDTQYF
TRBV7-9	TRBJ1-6	CASSLRQGFNSPLHF
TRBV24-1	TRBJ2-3	CATSDRLSGTDTQYF
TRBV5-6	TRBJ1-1	CASSLDAGGKTFF
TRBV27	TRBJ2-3	CASSFLRLSTDTQYF
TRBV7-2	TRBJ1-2	CASSKDDRVGYGYTF
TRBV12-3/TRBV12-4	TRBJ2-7	CASSIGRPARSYEQYF
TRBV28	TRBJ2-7	CASSPRTDPLAYEQYF
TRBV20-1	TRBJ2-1	CRATKDLYNEQFF
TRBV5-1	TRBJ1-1	CASSLDPNTEAFF
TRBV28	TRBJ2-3	CASSKRGYRTGTDTQYF
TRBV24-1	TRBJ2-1	CATSDWNGIGEQFF
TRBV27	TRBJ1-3	CASSLGTGGRNTIYF
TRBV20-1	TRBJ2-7	CSASVFSGSGEQYF
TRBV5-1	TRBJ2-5	CASSLVAGEGTQYF
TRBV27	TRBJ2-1	CASSSGLAGTYNEQFF
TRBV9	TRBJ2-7	CASSIASDRIYEQYF
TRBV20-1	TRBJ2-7	CSARTAYEQYF
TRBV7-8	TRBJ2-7	CASSPNPEGWPYEQYF
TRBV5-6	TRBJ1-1	CASSVNPRNKNTEAFF
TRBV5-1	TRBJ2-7	CASSHTGQGSRAHYEQYF
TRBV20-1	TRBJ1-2	CSARVGGGYGYTF
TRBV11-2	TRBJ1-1	CASSYREHTEAFF
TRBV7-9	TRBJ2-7	CASSARTSWHEQYF
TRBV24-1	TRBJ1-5	CATSGQGAGNQPQHF
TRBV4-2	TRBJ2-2	CASSPWAANTGELFF
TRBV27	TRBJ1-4	CASSWTGTDKKLFF
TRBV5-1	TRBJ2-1	CASSLDAGGANEQFF
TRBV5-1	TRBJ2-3	CASSLEAGLAGEGTQYF
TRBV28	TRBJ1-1	CASSLTPQGAFTEAFF
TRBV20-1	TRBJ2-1	CSAREPGGAYNEQFF
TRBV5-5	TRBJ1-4	CASSLAGYHNEKLFF
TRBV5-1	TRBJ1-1	CASSSGINTEAFF
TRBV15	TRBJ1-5	CAISGDSNQPQHF
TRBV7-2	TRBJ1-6	CASSAGRGASSPLHF
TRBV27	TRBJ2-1	CASSSPWGRVNEQFF
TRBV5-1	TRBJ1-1	CASSLEAGLLTEAFF
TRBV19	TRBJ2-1	CASSMGGGGYNEQFF
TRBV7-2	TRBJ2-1	CASSWADSSYNEQFF
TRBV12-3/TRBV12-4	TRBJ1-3	CASSLSASGNTIYF
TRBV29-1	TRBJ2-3	CSVEGSVNPDTQYF
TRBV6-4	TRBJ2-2	CASSPGLAGDTGELFF
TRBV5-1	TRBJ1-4	CASSLRTDRQDNEKLFF
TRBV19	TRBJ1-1	CASDGTANTEAFF
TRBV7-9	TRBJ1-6	CASSLGGDGGSPLHF
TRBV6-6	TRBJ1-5	CASSYSGGNQPQHF
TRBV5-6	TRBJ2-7	CASSFSGTQPYEQYF
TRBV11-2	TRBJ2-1	CASSSWTSGRNEQFF
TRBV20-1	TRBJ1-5	CSARVISRDRKGNQPQHF
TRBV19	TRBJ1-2	CASSSGSGDYGYTF
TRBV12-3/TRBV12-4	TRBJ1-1	CASSPQYRVMGTEAFF
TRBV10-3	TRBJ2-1	CAISGTSGGLGNEQFF
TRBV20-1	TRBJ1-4	CSAPAPGQRGEKLFF
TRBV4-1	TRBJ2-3	CASSQELASIDTQYF